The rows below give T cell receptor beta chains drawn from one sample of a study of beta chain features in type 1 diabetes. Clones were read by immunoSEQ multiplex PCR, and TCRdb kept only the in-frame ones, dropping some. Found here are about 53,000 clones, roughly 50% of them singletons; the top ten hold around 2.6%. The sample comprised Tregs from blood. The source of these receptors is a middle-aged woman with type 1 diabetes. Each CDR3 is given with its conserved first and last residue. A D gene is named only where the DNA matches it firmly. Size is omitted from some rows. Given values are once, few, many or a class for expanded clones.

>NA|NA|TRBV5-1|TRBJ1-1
CASSLGGNTEAFF
TGCGCCAGCAGCCTGGGAGGGAACACTGAAGCTTTCTTT
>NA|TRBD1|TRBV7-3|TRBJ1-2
CASSPSTGGSGYTF
TGTGCCAGCAGCCCGTCTACAGGGGGCTCTGGCTACACCTTC
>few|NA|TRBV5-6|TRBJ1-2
CASSLGQNYGYTF
TGTGCCAGCAGCTTGGGACAGAACTATGGCTACACCTTC
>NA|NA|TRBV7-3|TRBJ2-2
CASSPRSGFTGELFF
TGTGCCAGCAGCCCTAGATCCGGGTTCACCGGGGAGCTGTTTTTT
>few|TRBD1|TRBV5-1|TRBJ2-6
CASSQTGVGYSGANVLTF
TGCGCCAGCAGCCAAACAGGGGTTGGCTACTCTGGGGCCAACGTCCTGACTTTC
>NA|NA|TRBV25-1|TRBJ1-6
CASSEGGVYNSPLHF
TGTGCCAGCAGTGAGGGGGGGGTGTATAATTCACCCCTCCACTTT
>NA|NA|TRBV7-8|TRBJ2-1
CASSPWTENEQFF
TGTGCCAGCAGCCCCTGGACTGAGAATGAGCAGTTCTTC
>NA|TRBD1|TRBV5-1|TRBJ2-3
CASRTGDTDTQYF
TGCGCCAGCAGGACAGGGGACACAGATACGCAGTATTTT
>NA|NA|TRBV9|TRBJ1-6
CASSPRDISFDNSPLHF
TGTGCCAGCAGCCCAAGGGACATAAGTTTTGATAATTCACCCCTCCACTTT
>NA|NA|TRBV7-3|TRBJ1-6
CASSLVQGASPLHF
TGTGCCAGCAGCTTAGTCCAGGGCGCCTCACCCCTCCACTTT
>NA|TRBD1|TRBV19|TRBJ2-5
CASSVGTALQETQYF
TGTGCCAGTAGTGTCGGGACAGCTTTGCAAGAGACCCAGTACTTC
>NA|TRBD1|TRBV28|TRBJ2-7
CASRVPGQANEQYF
TGTGCCAGCAGGGTACCGGGACAGGCAAACGAGCAGTACTTC
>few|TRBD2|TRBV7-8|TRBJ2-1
CASSPSRLAGVYEQFF
TGTGCCAGCAGCCCAAGTCGACTAGCGGGAGTTTATGAGCAGTTCTTC
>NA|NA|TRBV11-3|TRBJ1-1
CASSQGQNTEAFF
TGTGCCAGCAGCCAGGGACAGAACACTGAAGCTTTCTTT
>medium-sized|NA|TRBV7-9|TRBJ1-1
CASSLPGTVEAFF
TGTGCCAGCAGCTTGCCGGGGACTGTGGAAGCTTTCTTT
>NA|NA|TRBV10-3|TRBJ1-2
CAISGQGGYGYTF
TGTGCCATCAGTGGCCAAGGAGGCTATGGCTACACCTTC
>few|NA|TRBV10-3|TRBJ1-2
CAISAMGQTYGYTF
TGTGCCATCAGTGCTATGGGACAAACCTATGGCTACACCTTC
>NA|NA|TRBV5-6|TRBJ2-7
CASSFYRLYEQYF
TGTGCCAGCAGCTTCTACAGGCTCTACGAGCAGTACTTC
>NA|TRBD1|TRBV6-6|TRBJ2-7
CASSVGTGIYEQYF
TGCGCCAGCAGTGTGGGGACAGGGATCTACGAGCAGTACTTC
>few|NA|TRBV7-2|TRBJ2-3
CASSIQGRGTDTQYF
TGTGCCAGCAGCATACAGGGCAGGGGCACAGATACGCAGTATTTT
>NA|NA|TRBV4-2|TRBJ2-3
CASSQELITPGDTQYF
TGTGCCAGCAGCCAAGAGTTGATTACCCCGGGAGATACGCAGTATTTT
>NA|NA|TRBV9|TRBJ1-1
CASGGPANTEAFF
TGTGCCAGTGGAGGGCCGGCGAACACTGAAGCTTTCTTT
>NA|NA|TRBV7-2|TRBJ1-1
CASSLAGDAQGRTEAFF
TGTGCCAGCAGCTTAGCAGGGGACGCTCAAGGGAGGACTGAAGCTTTCTTT
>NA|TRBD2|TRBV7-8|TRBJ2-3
CASSGPGTSGTSTDTQYF
TGTGCCAGCAGCGGACCCGGGACTAGCGGGACCAGCACAGATACGCAGTATTTT
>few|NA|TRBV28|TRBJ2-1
CASSSQGTPLNEQFF
TGTGCCAGCAGTTCCCAGGGGACCCCCCTCAATGAGCAGTTCTTC
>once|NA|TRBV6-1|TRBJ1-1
CAVRTENTEAFF
TGTGCCGTTCGGACAGAGAACACTGAAGCTTTCTTT
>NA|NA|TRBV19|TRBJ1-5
CASSIARWQPQHF
TGTGCCAGTAGTATAGCACGGTGGCAGCCCCAGCATTTT
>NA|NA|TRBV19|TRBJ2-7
CASSIEQGTYEQYF
TGTGCCAGTAGTATTGAGCAGGGTACCTACGAGCAGTACTTC
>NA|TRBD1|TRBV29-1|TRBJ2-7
CSVNRGYEQYF
TGCAGCGTTAACAGGGGTTACGAGCAGTACTTC
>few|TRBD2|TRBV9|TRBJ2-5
CASSLDQAGGPGETQYF
TGTGCCAGCAGCCTAGACCAAGCGGGAGGGCCCGGGGAGACCCAGTACTTC
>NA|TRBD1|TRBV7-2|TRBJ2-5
CASIEAQTGGFRETQYF
TGTGCCAGCATCGAAGCGCAGACAGGGGGATTTAGGGAGACCCAGTACTTC
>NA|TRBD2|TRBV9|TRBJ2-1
CASSFRWGGNNEQFF
TGTGCCAGCAGCTTTAGATGGGGGGGAAACAATGAGCAGTTCTTC